A selection of T cell receptor beta chains follows, all from one sample in a study of cytomegalovirus exposure and HLA in healthy donors. Generated by immunoSEQ multiplex PCR, the TCRdb table keeps only in-frame clones and is missing some. The table records some 60,000 clones, 96% of them present only once. The specimen was PBMCs. The receptors here all came from a man aged 18 to 30 in good health and CMV-seronegative. Both conserved end residues are part of each CDR3. The order of the fields is clone size, V gene, D gene, J gene, CDR3 protein, CDR3 DNA. A D gene is named only where the DNA matches it firmly. Size is omitted from some rows. Given values are once, few, many or a class for expanded clones.

clone size: -
V gene: TRBV10-3
D gene: -
J gene: TRBJ2-2
CDR3 protein: CAIRTGLERTGELFF
CDR3 DNA: TGTGCCATTCGCACGGGACTGGAACGTACCGGGGAGCTGTTTTTT

clone size: -
V gene: TRBV15
D gene: -
J gene: TRBJ2-5
CDR3 protein: CATSSITGRGTQYF
CDR3 DNA: TGTGCCACCAGCAGCATCACAGGGAGGGGGACCCAGTACTTC

clone size: -
V gene: TRBV29-1
D gene: TRBD1
J gene: TRBJ2-7
CDR3 protein: CSVEDGTVVYEQYF
CDR3 DNA: TGCAGCGTTGAAGATGGGACAGTTGTTTACGAGCAGTACTTC

clone size: -
V gene: TRBV7-9
D gene: -
J gene: TRBJ2-3
CDR3 protein: CASSFTSPDTQYF
CDR3 DNA: TGTGCCAGCAGCTTTACTAGTCCAGATACGCAGTATTTT

clone size: -
V gene: TRBV19
D gene: TRBD2
J gene: TRBJ2-1
CDR3 protein: CASGTSGRSSYNEQFF
CDR3 DNA: TGTGCCTCTGGGACTAGCGGGAGAAGCTCCTACAATGAGCAGTTCTTC

clone size: -
V gene: TRBV5-1
D gene: TRBD2
J gene: TRBJ2-2
CDR3 protein: CASSLASGGNTGELFF
CDR3 DNA: TGCGCCAGCAGCTTGGCTAGCGGAGGGAACACCGGGGAGCTGTTTTTT

clone size: once
V gene: TRBV30
D gene: TRBD1
J gene: TRBJ2-7
CDR3 protein: CAWSDDRGHEQYF
CDR3 DNA: TGTGCCTGGAGCGACGACAGGGGCCACGAGCAGTACTTC

clone size: -
V gene: TRBV27
D gene: TRBD2
J gene: TRBJ2-5
CDR3 protein: CASSSTSGIGGETQYF
CDR3 DNA: TGTGCCAGCAGTTCGACTAGCGGGATCGGGGGAGAGACCCAGTACTTC

clone size: -
V gene: TRBV11-2
D gene: TRBD2
J gene: TRBJ2-1
CDR3 protein: CASSLRGGPNNEQFF
CDR3 DNA: TGTGCCAGCAGCTTAAGGGGAGGGCCGAACAATGAGCAGTTCTTC

clone size: -
V gene: TRBV4-3
D gene: TRBD2
J gene: TRBJ2-3
CDR3 protein: CASSQDTLAGVTPADTQYF
CDR3 DNA: TGCGCCAGCAGCCAAGATACTCTAGCGGGAGTCACTCCAGCAGATACGCAGTATTTT

clone size: -
V gene: TRBV6-5
D gene: TRBD2
J gene: TRBJ2-1
CDR3 protein: CASSYGTSGYEQFF
CDR3 DNA: TGTGCCAGCAGTTACGGGACTAGCGGGTATGAGCAGTTCTTC

clone size: -
V gene: TRBV5-4
D gene: -
J gene: TRBJ1-2
CDR3 protein: CASSLYAGDSYGYTF
CDR3 DNA: TGTGCCAGCAGCTTGTATGCCGGAGACTCTTATGGCTACACCTTC

clone size: -
V gene: TRBV4-1
D gene: -
J gene: TRBJ2-4
CDR3 protein: CASSQGKLAERSIQYF
CDR3 DNA: TGCGCCAGCAGCCAGGGAAAACTAGCCGAAAGAAGCATTCAGTACTTC

clone size: -
V gene: TRBV6-4
D gene: -
J gene: TRBJ2-2
CDR3 protein: CASSPDSSVTGELFF
CDR3 DNA: TGTGCCAGCAGTCCCGACAGTTCAGTCACCGGGGAGCTGTTTTTT

clone size: -
V gene: TRBV2
D gene: TRBD1
J gene: TRBJ2-7
CDR3 protein: CASTRQGSPYEQYF
CDR3 DNA: TGTGCCAGCACCCGACAGGGCTCGCCTTACGAGCAGTACTTC

clone size: -
V gene: TRBV4-2
D gene: -
J gene: TRBJ1-5
CDR3 protein: CASSQEAGDSNQPQHF
CDR3 DNA: TGTGCCAGCAGCCAAGAGGCGGGGGATAGCAATCAGCCCCAGCATTTT

clone size: -
V gene: TRBV19
D gene: TRBD1
J gene: TRBJ1-1
CDR3 protein: CASSRTGWGDTEAFF
CDR3 DNA: TGTGCCAGTAGTCGGACAGGGTGGGGAGACACTGAAGCTTTCTTT

clone size: -
V gene: TRBV27
D gene: -
J gene: TRBJ1-2
CDR3 protein: CATAKPNYGYTF
CDR3 DNA: TGTGCCACCGCGAAGCCTAACTATGGCTACACCTTC

clone size: -
V gene: TRBV2
D gene: TRBD2
J gene: TRBJ2-7
CDR3 protein: CASSSTPLAGDSEQYF
CDR3 DNA: TGTGCCAGCAGTTCTACGCCACTAGCGGGAGACAGCGAGCAGTACTTC

clone size: -
V gene: TRBV7-9
D gene: TRBD1
J gene: TRBJ1-1
CDR3 protein: CASSRDRVGTEAFF
CDR3 DNA: TGTGCCAGCAGCCGGGACAGGGTAGGAACTGAAGCTTTCTTT

clone size: -
V gene: TRBV19
D gene: -
J gene: TRBJ2-2
CDR3 protein: CASKENPGELFF
CDR3 DNA: TGTGCCAGTAAAGAGAACCCCGGGGAGCTGTTTTTT

clone size: -
V gene: TRBV6-1
D gene: TRBD2
J gene: TRBJ2-7
CDR3 protein: CASSEREEGSYEQYF
CDR3 DNA: TGTGCCAGCAGTGAGCGGGAGGAAGGCTCCTACGAGCAGTACTTC

clone size: -
V gene: TRBV27
D gene: -
J gene: TRBJ2-5
CDR3 protein: CASMGPRETQYF
CDR3 DNA: TGTGCCAGCATGGGCCCCCGAGAGACCCAGTACTTC

clone size: -
V gene: TRBV7-2
D gene: -
J gene: TRBJ1-5
CDR3 protein: CASSLSGYQPQHF
CDR3 DNA: TGTGCCAGCAGCTTGTCAGGGTATCAGCCCCAGCATTTT

clone size: -
V gene: TRBV19
D gene: -
J gene: TRBJ2-2
CDR3 protein: CASSKGIYTGELFF
CDR3 DNA: TGTGCCAGTAGTAAGGGGATATACACCGGGGAGCTGTTTTTT

clone size: -
V gene: TRBV29-1
D gene: -
J gene: TRBJ2-7
CDR3 protein: CSVESGGAIYEQYF
CDR3 DNA: TGCAGCGTTGAATCGGGCGGGGCTATCTACGAGCAGTACTTC

clone size: -
V gene: TRBV27
D gene: -
J gene: TRBJ2-7
CDR3 protein: CASSFRGAEQYF
CDR3 DNA: TGTGCCAGCAGTTTCCGGGGGGCCGAGCAGTACTTC

clone size: -
V gene: TRBV28
D gene: TRBD2
J gene: TRBJ2-1
CDR3 protein: CASSLSAGVGNEQFF
CDR3 DNA: TGTGCCAGCAGTTTATCAGCGGGAGTTGGTAATGAGCAGTTCTTC

clone size: -
V gene: TRBV20-1
D gene: -
J gene: TRBJ2-7
CDR3 protein: CSALKSQEVF
CDR3 DNA: TGCAGTGCTTTAAAGTCCCAGGAGGTCTTC

clone size: -
V gene: TRBV9
D gene: -
J gene: TRBJ2-3
CDR3 protein: CASSVRVEDTQYF
CDR3 DNA: TGTGCCAGCAGCGTTCGGGTGGAAGATACGCAGTATTTT

clone size: -
V gene: TRBV5-8
D gene: -
J gene: TRBJ1-1
CDR3 protein: CASSPQTSGTEAFF
CDR3 DNA: TGTGCCAGCAGCCCGCAAACGAGCGGCACTGAAGCTTTCTTT

clone size: -
V gene: TRBV7-9
D gene: -
J gene: TRBJ2-7
CDR3 protein: CASSEGVPYEQYF
CDR3 DNA: TGTGCCAGCAGCGAGGGGGTACCCTACGAGCAGTACTTC

clone size: -
V gene: TRBV13
D gene: -
J gene: TRBJ2-7
CDR3 protein: CASSLSTYEQYF
CDR3 DNA: TGTGCCAGCAGCTTGAGTACCTACGAGCAGTACTTC

clone size: medium-sized
V gene: TRBV6-6
D gene: TRBD1
J gene: TRBJ2-7
CDR3 protein: CASSYSGTGGYEQYF
CDR3 DNA: TGTGCCAGCAGTTACTCCGGGACAGGGGGCTACGAGCAGTACTTC

clone size: -
V gene: TRBV25-1
D gene: TRBD2
J gene: TRBJ2-7
CDR3 protein: CASSGLTSGRGEQYF
CDR3 DNA: TGTGCCAGCAGTGGTCTGACTAGCGGGAGAGGTGAGCAGTACTTC

clone size: -
V gene: TRBV29-1
D gene: TRBD1
J gene: TRBJ1-2
CDR3 protein: CSVVEQGAVYGYTF
CDR3 DNA: TGCAGCGTTGTGGAGCAGGGGGCGGTCTATGGCTACACCTTC

clone size: -
V gene: TRBV5-1
D gene: -
J gene: TRBJ2-1
CDR3 protein: CASFSDPSSYNEQFF
CDR3 DNA: TGCGCCAGCTTTAGCGACCCCAGCTCCTACAATGAGCAGTTCTTC

clone size: -
V gene: TRBV16
D gene: -
J gene: TRBJ1-2
CDR3 protein: CASSQSGRQGYTF
CDR3 DNA: TGTGCCAGCAGCCAATCTGGCCGTCAGGGCTACACCTTC

clone size: -
V gene: TRBV4-2
D gene: -
J gene: TRBJ2-5
CDR3 protein: CASSQDLTVGQYF
CDR3 DNA: TGTGCCAGCAGCCAAGACCTTACAGTGGGCCAGTACTTC

clone size: few
V gene: TRBV5-6
D gene: TRBD1
J gene: TRBJ2-5
CDR3 protein: CASSLLGQGVGGTQYF
CDR3 DNA: TGTGCCAGCAGCTTGCTTGGACAGGGCGTGGGGGGGACCCAGTACTTC

clone size: -
V gene: TRBV9
D gene: TRBD1
J gene: TRBJ2-7
CDR3 protein: CASSGTSGGEQYF
CDR3 DNA: TGTGCCAGCAGCGGGACCTCAGGGGGCGAGCAGTACTTC

clone size: -
V gene: TRBV7-9
D gene: TRBD1
J gene: TRBJ2-1
CDR3 protein: CASSGQGNEQFF
CDR3 DNA: TGTGCCAGCAGCGGACAGGGGAATGAGCAGTTCTTC

clone size: -
V gene: TRBV6-5
D gene: TRBD1
J gene: TRBJ2-2
CDR3 protein: CASSPGQEAGELFF
CDR3 DNA: TGTGCCAGCAGCCCGGGACAGGAGGCCGGGGAGCTGTTTTTT

clone size: -
V gene: TRBV5-1
D gene: -
J gene: TRBJ1-1
CDR3 protein: CASGKQRNTEAFF
CDR3 DNA: TGCGCCAGCGGAAAACAGAGGAACACTGAAGCTTTCTTT

clone size: -
V gene: TRBV9
D gene: TRBD1
J gene: TRBJ1-1
CDR3 protein: CASSAWDSKAFF
CDR3 DNA: TGTGCCAGCAGCGCGTGGGACAGTAAAGCTTTCTTT

clone size: once
V gene: TRBV5-1
D gene: -
J gene: TRBJ1-5
CDR3 protein: CASSLGVGGQGQPQHF
CDR3 DNA: TGCGCCAGCAGCTTGGGGGTAGGAGGGCAGGGTCAGCCCCAGCATTTT

clone size: -
V gene: TRBV7-2
D gene: -
J gene: TRBJ2-5
CDR3 protein: CASSQPHETGETQYF
CDR3 DNA: TGTGCCAGCAGCCAACCTCACGAAACCGGGGAGACCCAGTACTTC